This T cell receptor beta chain was identified in a study of control samples from healthy donors and cancer patients. The germline gives CDR1 SGHRS, CDR2 YFSETQ. J lost 6 bases, V lost 4 bases, and 6 bases had no gene match. The CDR3 covers 14 residues. Some clones are missing from TCRdb's copy, which holds only in-frame ones; the method was immunoSEQ multiplex PCR. The data show some 120,000 clones, 75% to 95% seen once. The source material was blood. The genes are TRBV5-1 and TRBJ2-7, with 11 bases aligning to TRBD1. The clonotype originates from a young man in good health. The CDR3 region is CASSPRTGGAEQYF. CDR3 coding DNA: TGCGCCAGCAGCCCAAGGACAGGGGGCGCCGAGCAGTACTTC.